A single sample is the source of the 24 T cell receptor beta chains below, sequenced in a study of response to subunit inactivated influenza vaccine. TCRdb passed the RT-PCR reads through MiXCR, listing each CDR3 protein once. This sample has roughly 500,000 distinct CDR3 sequences, with approximately 22% found just once. The same data also contributed to another study, on T cells expressing NK-cell markers. That paper adds: Production of TCR beta cDNA relied on 5'RACE template switching with UMIs.

The sequenced sample was CD4+ T cells sorted from PBMCs, obtained roughly 12 days after vaccination. The receptors here all came from a man in his fifties or sixties who received an inactivated influenza vaccine.

The J gene is TRBJ2-2, the V gene TRBV7-9; 9 bases are shared with TRBD1. The V gene end was trimmed by 5 bases and the J gene end by 5 bases; junction bases not matched to a gene: 9. The CDR3 is 16 residues long. Germline CDR1 SEHNR, CDR2 FQNEAQ (reference sequence). CDR3: CASSDSDRGKTGELFF. The CDR3 region has the DNA TGTGCCAGCAGCGATTCGGACAGGGGAAAAACCGGGGAGCTGTTTTTT.

J is TRBJ2-7 and V is TRBV15, with D perhaps matching TRBD1 (6 bases). The germline V gene has CDR1 LNHNV and CDR2 YYDKDF (reference sequence). V was pared by 5 bases and J by 0 bases, with 14 bases between. The CDR3 covers 15 residues. The CDR3 nucleotides are TGTGCCACCAGCCCACACAGGGAAAGCTCCTACGAGCAGTACTTC. Translation: CATSPHRESSYEQYF.

The V and J genes are TRBV20-1 and TRBJ2-1, with 8 bases aligning to TRBD1. Germline V CDR1 and CDR2: DFQATT, SNEGSKA (reference sequence). The CDR3 loop spans 14 amino acids. Trimming took 6 bases from V and 8 from J; bases not matched to a gene: 12. The CDR3 protein is CSATNQGAGDEQFF. In nucleotides, the CDR3 is TGCAGTGCGACAAACCAGGGGGCTGGGGATGAGCAGTTCTTC.

This chain uses TRBV12-3 or TRBV12-4 with TRBJ1-1, with D tentatively TRBD1 (5 bases). The V end was cut by 5 bases, the J end by 6 bases, with 13 bases between. The CDR3 runs 13 residues. The CDR3 reads CASSPWDPPEAFF. As DNA, the CDR3 is TGTGCCAGCAGTCCCTGGGACCCCCCTGAAGCTTTCTTT.

This clonotype occurred a few times. This chain uses TRBV7-3 with TRBJ2-1, with TRBD2 as a possible D gene (6 bases). With 2 bases removed from V and 5 bases from J, the gap between germline ends came to 10 bases. Germline CDR1 SGHTA, CDR2 FQGTGA. CDR3 length: 14 amino acids. The CDR3 loop reads CASSLGGGNNEQFF. The CDR3 bases are TGTGCCAGCAGCTTAGGTGGCGGGAACAATGAGCAGTTCTTC.

This clonotype was found a few times. The chain has TRBV29-1 and TRBJ2-3; the match to TRBD2 covers 8 bases. Germline V lookup: CDR1 SQVTM, CDR2 ANQGSEA. J lost 4 bases, V lost 4 bases, and 7 bases had no gene match. The CDR3 length is 14 residues. CDR3 coding DNA: TGCAGCGTTGCAGCGGGAGTTGAGTCAGATACGCAGTATTTT. This sequence encodes CSVAAGVESDTQYF.

V and J are TRBV20-1 and TRBJ2-7; TRBD1 matches at 8 bases. This CDR3 has 15 amino acids. The ends lost 3 bases at V and 3 bases at J; junction bases unmatched: 10. Germline V gene lookup returns CDR1 DFQATT and CDR2 SNEGSKA (reference sequence). The CDR3 spells CSARGTGEWNYEQYF. The CDR3 DNA reads as TGCAGTGCTAGGGGGACAGGCGAATGGAACTACGAGCAGTACTTC.

V usage is TRBV6-1 and J usage is TRBJ2-3, with 7 bases that match TRBD1. There are 13 residues in the CDR3. Losses at the gene ends were 5 bases for V and 8 bases for J; bases not matched to a gene: 7. Germline loops: CDR1 MNHNS, CDR2 SASEGT. CDR3 region: CASSRSGQFTQYF. Here the CDR3 DNA reads TGTGCCAGCAGTAGATCGGGACAGTTTACGCAGTATTTT.

This clonotype appeared many times. The chain has TRBV12-3 or TRBV12-4 and TRBJ2-3; possible D gene TRBD2, 7 bases. V lost 6 bases to trimming and J lost 6 bases, with 19 bases between them. The CDR3 has 15 residues. The CDR3 DNA sequence: TGTGCCAGCAGCCAATTCGCGGGGGCGGGGGATACGCAGTATTTT. Protein sequence: CASSQFAGAGDTQYF.

The chain joins TRBV10-3 to TRBJ2-7, with a weak D call TRBD2 (5 bases). The CDR3 has 13 amino acids. Trimming took 3 bases from V and 0 from J, leaving 6 bases between them. Per the germline V gene, CDR1 is ENHRY and CDR2 is SYGVKD. The CDR3 DNA sequence: TGTGCCATCAGTGATGGGAGCTCCTACGAGCAGTACTTC. This translates into CAISDGSSYEQYF.

This clonotype was detected many times. One end of the junction fails to match germline, which may point to a read error. This chain connects TRBV2 to TRBJ2-1; D ambiguous. Germline CDR1 reads SNHLY; CDR2 reads FYNNEI. CDR3 size: 11 residues. For the CDR3, the DNA is TGCGCCAGCAGTGAGAACAATGAGCAGTTCTTC. It specifies CASSENNEQFF.

This clonotype has only a few counts. V usage is TRBV12-3 or TRBV12-4 and J usage is TRBJ1-2; D perhaps matches TRBD1 (6 bases). This CDR3 has 14 amino acids. With 6 bases removed from V and 2 bases from J, the gap between germline ends came to 13 bases. The DNA of the CDR3 is TGTGCCAGCAGGGAACAGGGTAGAAACTATGGCTACACCTTC. Its protein product is CASREQGRNYGYTF.

This clonotype came up many times. V and J are TRBV5-1 and TRBJ1-1; D might be TRBD1 (5 bases). This CDR3 spans 15 amino acids. Germline-derived CDR1 and CDR2 are SGHRS and YFSETQ. Trimming removed 0 bases from V and 1 base from J, with 10 bases in between. The CDR3 region is CASSLGGRRNTEAFF. The DNA for the CDR3 is TGCGCCAGCAGCTTGGGGGGACGGCGGAACACTGAAGCTTTCTTT.

This clonotype was observed a handful of times. V is TRBV10-3 and J is TRBJ2-7, with 7 bases matching TRBD1. The CDR3 loop spans 16 amino acids. Germline CDR1 reads ENHRY; CDR2 reads SYGVKD. J gave up 3 bases and V 6 bases, and 14 bases lay outside the gene matches. Here the CDR3 DNA reads TGTGCCATCAGGTCGGACAGGAGTTTGGGTTACTACGAGCAGTACTTC. This sequence encodes CAIRSDRSLGYYEQYF.

The chain uses TRBV10-2 and TRBJ1-1; the D gene is possibly TRBD1 (5 bases). Per germline, CDR1 WSHSY and CDR2 SAAADI. The CDR3 runs 14 residues. Deletions cut 6 bases from V and 0 bases from J, with 11 bases between. DNA of the CDR3: TGCGCCAGCAGAAAGCAGGGTATGAACACTGAAGCTTTCTTT. Translation gives CASRKQGMNTEAFF.

The V gene is TRBV2, the J gene TRBJ1-5, with D uncertain. CDR1 and CDR2 (germline): SNHLY, FYNNEI. This CDR3 comprises 18 residues. V lost 6 bases and J 0 bases, leaving 21 bases between the germline ends. CDR3 sequence: CASRGRSLVDYSNQPQHF. CDR3 DNA: TGTGCCAGCAGGGGCAGGTCACTTGTAGACTATAGCAATCAGCCCCAGCATTTT. The whole variable domain, remainder taken from reference TRBV2 and TRBJ1-5, is EPEVTQTPSHQVTQMGQEVILRCVPISNHLYFYWYRQILGQKVEFLVSFYNNEISEKSEIFDDQFSVERPDGSNFTLKIRSTKLEDSAMYFCASRGRSLVDYSNQPQHFGDGTRLSIL.

This clonotype was seen a handful of times. V gene TRBV20-1 combines with J gene TRBJ2-1, with 10 bases aligning to TRBD2. The CDR3 length is 14 residues. Germline CDR1 and CDR2: DFQATT and SNEGSKA (reference sequence). With V trimmed by 7 bases and J by 0 bases, 3 bases remained unmatched. The CDR3 loop reads CSVQRGGSYNEQFF. The CDR3 DNA follows: TGCAGTGTCCAGCGGGGGGGCTCCTACAATGAGCAGTTCTTC.

The chain carries TRBV9 and TRBJ2-7; 9 bases are a match to TRBD1. The germline V gene encodes CDR1 SGDLS and CDR2 YYNGEE. The CDR3 runs 15 residues. After removal of 3 bases from V and 0 bases from J, the junction contained 4 bases not matched to a gene. The CDR3 reads CASSEGTGPSYEQYF. The CDR3 nucleotides read TGTGCCAGCAGCGAGGGGACAGGGCCCTCCTACGAGCAGTACTTC.

This clonotype is a singleton in its sample. This sequence joins TRBV6-1 and TRBJ2-1; D remains ambiguous. Germline V gives CDR1 MNHNS, CDR2 SASEGT. CDR3 size: 16 residues. V was shortened by 6 bases and J by 0 bases, with 15 bases between the two germline ends. This CDR3 reads CASSPTVLSSYNEQFF. CDR3 coding DNA: TGTGCCAGCAGCCCTACTGTCCTCAGCTCCTACAATGAGCAGTTCTTC.

This clonotype has more than one count but fewer than ten. The chain couples TRBV12-3 or TRBV12-4 to TRBJ1-3; D unclear. Trimming removed 3 bases from V and 9 bases from J, with 9 bases in between. The CDR3 has 12 residues. The CDR3 region has the DNA TGTGCCAGCAGTTTTACGGTTGGCACCATATATTTT. Protein: CASSFTVGTIYF.

The chain has TRBV14 and TRBJ2-2; tentative D call: TRBD2 (6 bases). The CDR3 has 16 amino acids. Per the germline V gene, CDR1 is SGHDN and CDR2 is FVKESK. V lost 2 bases, J lost 2 bases, and 12 bases lay in between. CDR3 sequence (DNA): TGTGCCAGCAGCCAACTACCGGGGGTTAACACCGGGGAGCTGTTTTTT. This translates into CASSQLPGVNTGELFF.

This clonotype came up a few times. The rearrangement uses TRBV9 and TRBJ2-5, with D maybe TRBD1 (5 bases). CDR1 is SGDLS and CDR2 is YYNGEE in the germline V gene. The CDR3 is 14 amino acids. V was trimmed by 3 bases and J by 2 bases, leaving 11 bases between them. CDR3 DNA: TGTGCCAGCAGCGCCCCAGGGATACAAGAGACCCAGTACTTC. It encodes CASSAPGIQETQYF.

V usage is TRBV20-1 and J usage is TRBJ2-3; 12 positions agree with TRBD2. From germline, CDR1 is DFQATT and CDR2 SNEGSKA (reference sequence). The CDR3 is 16 amino acids. V lost 3 bases to trimming and J lost 2 bases; unmatched junction nucleotides: 6. This CDR3 reads CSARGGLAGFTDTQYF. The DNA of the CDR3 is TGCAGTGCTAGGGGGGGACTAGCGGGCTTCACAGATACGCAGTATTTT.

In DNA form, the CDR3 reads TGCAGTGCTAGGGAGGGGTCTAGCACAGATACGCAGTATTTT. This encodes CSAREGSSTDTQYF. This rearrangement joins TRBV20-1 to TRBJ2-3, with TRBD2 as a possible D gene (6 bases). This CDR3 region has 14 residues. Germline-derived CDR1 and CDR2 are DFQATT and SNEGSKA (reference sequence). Trimming stripped 3 bases from V and 0 bases from J, with 10 bases between.